The entry below gives a single T cell receptor (beta chain) sequence along with its context. Its cognate antigen is unknown. This sample was included in a study of cytomegalovirus exposure and HLA in healthy donors. V lost 0 bases and J 0 bases, leaving 5 bases between the germline ends. Per germline, CDR1 LGHNA and CDR2 YNFKEQ. This CDR3 is built from 14 residues. Both 60 Vbeta primers and 13 Jbeta primers went into the PCR. Method: immunoSEQ multiplex PCR; TCRdb's copy keeps in-frame clones and lacks some. The profile covers 95,000 to 150,000 clones, with around 70% appearing a single time and 3.5% to 4.5% taken by the ten largest. Points from the study as a whole: Analyzed later, association rates of TCRs varied across HLA loci, with DRB1 most and HLA-C fewest.

Sequenced sample: PBMCs. The source is a man between 35 and 55 years old in good health and CMV-seropositive. This chain links TRBV4-2 with TRBJ1-2; D call uncertain. CDR3 nucleotide sequence: TGTGCCAGCAGCCAAGACATGTCTAACTATGGCTACACCTTC. Translating it yields CASSQDMSNYGYTF.